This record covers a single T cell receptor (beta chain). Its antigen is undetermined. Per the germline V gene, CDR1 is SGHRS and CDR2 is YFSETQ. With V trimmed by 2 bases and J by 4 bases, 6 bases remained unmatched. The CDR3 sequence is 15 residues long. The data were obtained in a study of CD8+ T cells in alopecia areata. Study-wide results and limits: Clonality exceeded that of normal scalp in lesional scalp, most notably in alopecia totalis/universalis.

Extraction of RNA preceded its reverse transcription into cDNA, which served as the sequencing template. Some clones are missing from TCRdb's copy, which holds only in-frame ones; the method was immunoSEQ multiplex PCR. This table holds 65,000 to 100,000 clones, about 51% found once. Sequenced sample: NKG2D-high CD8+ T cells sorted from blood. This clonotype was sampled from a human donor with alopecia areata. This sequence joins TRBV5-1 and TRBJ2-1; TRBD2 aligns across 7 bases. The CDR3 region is CASSFFGGGYNEQFF. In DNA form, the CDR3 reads TGCGCCAGCAGCTTTTTTGGCGGGGGTTACAATGAGCAGTTCTTC.